The entry below gives a single T cell receptor beta chain sequence along with its context. Antigen specificity is unknown. Both intraepithelial and lamina propria lymphocytes were released by processing graft tissue. TCRdb keeps only in-frame clones here, not all; method: immunoSEQ multiplex PCR. The repertoire holds around 23,000 clones, with roughly 79% as singletons. This sample was taken from a study of graft-versus-host responses after intestinal transplantation. Across the whole study: Among the recipients, transplants were multivisceral, liver-intestinal, or isolated intestinal. Study results and limitations: When patients had graft-donor T cell macrochimerism, their allografts held high graft-versus-host to host-versus-graft clonal ratios. GvH clones detected in recipient marrow included some appearing first in ileum or blood.

Trimming took 6 bases from V and 8 from J; bases not matched to a gene: 7. Germline values: CDR1 MNHNS, CDR2 SASEGT. This CDR3 has 13 residues. The TCR sequence derives from a human patient who received an intestinal transplant, so some T cells may come from the graft donor. This chain connects TRBV6-1 to TRBJ1-2; 9 bases are shared with TRBD1. Sequencing used ileum tissue, obtained 12 days after intestinal transplant. The CDR3 DNA reads as TGTGCCAGCAGAGAAACAGGGGGCGCGGGCTACACCTTC. It encodes CASRETGGAGYTF.